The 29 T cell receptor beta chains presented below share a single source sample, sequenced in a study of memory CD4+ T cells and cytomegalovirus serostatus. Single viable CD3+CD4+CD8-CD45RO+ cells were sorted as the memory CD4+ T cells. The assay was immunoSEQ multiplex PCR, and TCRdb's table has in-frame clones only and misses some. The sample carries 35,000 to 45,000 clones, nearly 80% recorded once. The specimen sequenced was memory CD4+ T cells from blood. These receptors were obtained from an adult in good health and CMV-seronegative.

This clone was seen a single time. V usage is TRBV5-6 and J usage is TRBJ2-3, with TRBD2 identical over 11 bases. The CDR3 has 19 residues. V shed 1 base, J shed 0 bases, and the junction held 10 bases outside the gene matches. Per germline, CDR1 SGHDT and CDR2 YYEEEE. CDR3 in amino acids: CASSLTSLAGGRSTDTQYF. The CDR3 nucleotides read TGTGCCAGCAGCTTGACTTCGCTAGCGGGGGGAAGGAGCACAGATACGCAGTATTTT. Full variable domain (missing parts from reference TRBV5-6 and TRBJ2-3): DAGVTQSPTHLIKTRGQQVTLRCSPKSGHDTVSWYQQALGQGPQFIFQYYEEEERQRGNFPDRFSGHQFPNYSSELNVNALLLGDSALYLCASSLTSLAGGRSTDTQYFGPGTRLTVL.

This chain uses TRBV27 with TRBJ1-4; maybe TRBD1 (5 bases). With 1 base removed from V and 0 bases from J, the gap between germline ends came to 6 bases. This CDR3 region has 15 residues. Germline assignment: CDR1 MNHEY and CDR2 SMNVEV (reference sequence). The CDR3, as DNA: TGTGCCAGCAGTTTATGGGGGACAACTAATGAAAAACTGTTTTTT. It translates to CASSLWGTTNEKLFF.

The DNA for the CDR3 is TGTGCCACCAGCAGAGGAGGAAGCGGGGGGGCCCACAATGAGCAGTTCTTC. It specifies CATSRGGSGGAHNEQFF. J is TRBJ2-1 and V is TRBV15; 10 positions agree with TRBD2. Germline CDR1 LNHNV, CDR2 YYDKDF (reference sequence). This CDR3 spans 17 amino acids. J was trimmed by 5 bases and V by 1 base; bases with no gene match: 8.

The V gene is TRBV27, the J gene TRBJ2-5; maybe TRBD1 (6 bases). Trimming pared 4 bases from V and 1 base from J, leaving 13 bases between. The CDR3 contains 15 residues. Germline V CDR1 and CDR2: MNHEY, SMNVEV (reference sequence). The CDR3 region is CASSYKRTAQETQYF. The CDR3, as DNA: TGTGCCAGCAGTTACAAGAGGACAGCCCAAGAGACCCAGTACTTC.

The CDR3 spells CASSLAGSKEAFF. The CDR3 bases are TGTGCCAGCAGCTTAGCCGGGTCGAAAGAAGCTTTCTTT. The chain is built from TRBV5-6 and TRBJ1-1, with unresolved D. From germline, CDR1 is SGHDT and CDR2 YYEEEE. The CDR3 totals 13 residues. The V gene lost 2 bases and the J gene lost 8 bases, with 13 bases spanning the gap.

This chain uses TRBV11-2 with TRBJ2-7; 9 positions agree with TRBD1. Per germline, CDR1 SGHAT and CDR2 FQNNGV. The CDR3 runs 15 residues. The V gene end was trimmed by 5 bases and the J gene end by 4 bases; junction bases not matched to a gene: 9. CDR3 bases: TGTGCCAGCAGCCAAAACCGGGACAGGGTTTACGAGCAGTACTTC. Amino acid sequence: CASSQNRDRVYEQYF.

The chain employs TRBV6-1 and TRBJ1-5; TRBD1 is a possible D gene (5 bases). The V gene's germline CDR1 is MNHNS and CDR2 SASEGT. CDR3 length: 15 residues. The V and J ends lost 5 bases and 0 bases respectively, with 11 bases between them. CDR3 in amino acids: CASSRQRYSNQPQHF. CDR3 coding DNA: TGTGCCAGCAGTAGACAGCGCTATAGCAATCAGCCCCAGCATTTT.

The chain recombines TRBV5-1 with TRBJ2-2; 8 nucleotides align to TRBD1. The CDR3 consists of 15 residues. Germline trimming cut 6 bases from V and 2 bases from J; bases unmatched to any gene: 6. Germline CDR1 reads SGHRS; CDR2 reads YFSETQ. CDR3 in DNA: TGCGCCAGCAAAAGCGGACAGGGAAACACCGGGGAGCTGTTTTTT. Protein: CASKSGQGNTGELFF.

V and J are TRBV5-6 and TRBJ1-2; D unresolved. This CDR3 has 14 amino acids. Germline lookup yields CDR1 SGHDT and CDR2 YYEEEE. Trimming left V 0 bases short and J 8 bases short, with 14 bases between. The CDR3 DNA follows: TGTGCCAGCAGCTTGGGTCTGGGGAGTTGGGGCTACACCTTC. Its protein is CASSLGLGSWGYTF.

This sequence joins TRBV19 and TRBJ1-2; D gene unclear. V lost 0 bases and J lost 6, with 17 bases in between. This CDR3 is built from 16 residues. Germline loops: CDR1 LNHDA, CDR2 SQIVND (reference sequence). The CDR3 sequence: CASSIEIEARRNGYTF. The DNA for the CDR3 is TGTGCCAGTAGTATAGAAATAGAGGCAAGGAGAAATGGCTACACCTTC.

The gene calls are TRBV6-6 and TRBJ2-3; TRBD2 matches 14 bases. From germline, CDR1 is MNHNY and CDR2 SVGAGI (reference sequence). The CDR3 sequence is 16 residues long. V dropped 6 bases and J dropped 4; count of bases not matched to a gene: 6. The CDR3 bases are TGTGCCAGCAGCTCGACGACTAGCGGGGGGGCAGATACGCAGTATTTT. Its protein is CASSSTTSGGADTQYF.

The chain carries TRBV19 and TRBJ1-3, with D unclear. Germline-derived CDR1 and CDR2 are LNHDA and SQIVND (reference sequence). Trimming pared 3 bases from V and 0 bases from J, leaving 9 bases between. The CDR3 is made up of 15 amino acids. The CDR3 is CASSIFASSGNTIYF. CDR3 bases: TGTGCCAGTAGTATCTTCGCAAGCTCTGGAAACACCATATATTTT. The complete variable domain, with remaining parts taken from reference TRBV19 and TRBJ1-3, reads DGGITQSPKYLFRKEGQNVTLSCEQNLNHDAMYWYRQDPGQGLRLIYYSQIVNDFQKGDIAEGYSVSREKKESFPLTVTSAQKNPTAFYLCASSIFASSGNTIYFGEGSWLTVV.

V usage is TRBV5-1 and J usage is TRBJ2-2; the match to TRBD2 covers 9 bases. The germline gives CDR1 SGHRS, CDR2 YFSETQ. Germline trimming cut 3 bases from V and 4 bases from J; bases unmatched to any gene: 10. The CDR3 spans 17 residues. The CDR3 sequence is CASSSATATSGTGELFF. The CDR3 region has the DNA TGCGCCAGCAGCTCAGCGACGGCGACTAGCGGCACCGGGGAGCTGTTTTTT.

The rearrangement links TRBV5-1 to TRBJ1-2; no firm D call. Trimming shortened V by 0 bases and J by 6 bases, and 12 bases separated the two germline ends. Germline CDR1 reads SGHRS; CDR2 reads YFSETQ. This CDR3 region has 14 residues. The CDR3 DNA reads TGCGCCAGCAGCTTGGCCCGGGGAGTTGATGGCTACACCTTC. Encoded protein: CASSLARGVDGYTF.

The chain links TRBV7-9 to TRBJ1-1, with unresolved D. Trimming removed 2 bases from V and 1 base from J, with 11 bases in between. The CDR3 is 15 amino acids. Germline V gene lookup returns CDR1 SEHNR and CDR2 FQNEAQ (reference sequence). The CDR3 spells CASSLLASSNTEAFF. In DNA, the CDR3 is TGTGCCAGCAGCTTACTGGCGTCTTCGAACACTGAAGCTTTCTTT.

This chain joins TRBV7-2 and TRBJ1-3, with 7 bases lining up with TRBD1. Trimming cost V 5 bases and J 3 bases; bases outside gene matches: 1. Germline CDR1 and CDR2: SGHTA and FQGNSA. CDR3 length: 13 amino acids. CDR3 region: CASSRGHGNTIYF. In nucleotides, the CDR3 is TGTGCCAGCAGCAGGGGGCATGGAAACACCATATATTTT. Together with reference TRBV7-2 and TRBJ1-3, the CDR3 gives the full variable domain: GAGVSQSPSNKVTEKGKDVELRCDPISGHTALYWYRQSLGQGLEFLIYFQGNSAPDKSGLPSDRFSAERTGGSVSTLTIQRTQQEDSAVYLCASSRGHGNTIYFGEGSWLTVV.

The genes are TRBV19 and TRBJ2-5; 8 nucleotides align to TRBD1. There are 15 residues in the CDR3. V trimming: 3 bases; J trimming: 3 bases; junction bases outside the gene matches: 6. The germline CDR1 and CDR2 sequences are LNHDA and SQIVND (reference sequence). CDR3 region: CASSILQGEKETQYF. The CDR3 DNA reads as TGTGCCAGTAGTATCTTACAGGGGGAGAAAGAGACCCAGTACTTC.

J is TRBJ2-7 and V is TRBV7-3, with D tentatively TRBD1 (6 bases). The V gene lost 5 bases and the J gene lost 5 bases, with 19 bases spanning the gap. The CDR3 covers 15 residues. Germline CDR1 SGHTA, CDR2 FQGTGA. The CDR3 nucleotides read TGTGCCAGCAGCCCCACCCAGGGGAGCTACCACGAGCAGTACTTC. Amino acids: CASSPTQGSYHEQYF.

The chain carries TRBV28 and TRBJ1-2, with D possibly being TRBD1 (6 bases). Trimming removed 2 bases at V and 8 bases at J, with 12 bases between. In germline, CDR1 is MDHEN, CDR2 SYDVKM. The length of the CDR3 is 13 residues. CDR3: CASSLRGGHGYTF. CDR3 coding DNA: TGTGCCAGCAGTTTACGTGGGGGCCACGGCTACACCTTC.

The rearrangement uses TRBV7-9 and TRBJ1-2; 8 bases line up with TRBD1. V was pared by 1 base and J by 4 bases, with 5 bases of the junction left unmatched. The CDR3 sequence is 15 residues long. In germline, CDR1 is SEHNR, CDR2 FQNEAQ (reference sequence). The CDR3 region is CASSLGGDRIYGYTF. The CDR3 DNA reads TGTGCCAGCAGCTTAGGGGGGGACAGGATCTATGGCTACACCTTC.

The CDR3 coding sequence is TGTGCCAGCAGCTTAGCGAGGGGCCCGAGGCCCCAGCATTTT. It translates to CASSLARGPRPQHF. The rearrangement uses TRBV7-8 and TRBJ1-5, with D possibly matching TRBD1 (5 bases). Per germline, CDR1 SGHVS and CDR2 FQNEAQ. This CDR3 contains 14 residues. V was pared by 0 bases and J by 9 bases, with 12 bases between.

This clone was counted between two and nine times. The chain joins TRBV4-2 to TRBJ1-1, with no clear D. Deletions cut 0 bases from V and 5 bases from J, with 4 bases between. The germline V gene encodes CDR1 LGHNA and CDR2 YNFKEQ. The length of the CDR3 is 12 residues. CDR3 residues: CASSQDRTEAFF. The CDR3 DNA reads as TGTGCCAGCAGCCAAGATCGGACTGAAGCTTTCTTT.

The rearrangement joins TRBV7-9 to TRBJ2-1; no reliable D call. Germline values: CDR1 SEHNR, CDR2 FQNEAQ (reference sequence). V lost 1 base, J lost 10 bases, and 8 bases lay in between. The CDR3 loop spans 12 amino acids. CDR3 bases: TGTGCCAGCAGCTTAGAGGGCTTGGAGCAGTTCTTC. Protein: CASSLEGLEQFF. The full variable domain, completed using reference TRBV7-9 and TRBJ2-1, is DTGVSQNPRHKITKRGQNVTFRCDPISEHNRLYWYRQTLGQGPEFLTYFQNEAQLEKSRLLSDRFSAERPKGSFSTLEIQRTEQGDSAMYLCASSLEGLEQFFGPGTRLTVL.

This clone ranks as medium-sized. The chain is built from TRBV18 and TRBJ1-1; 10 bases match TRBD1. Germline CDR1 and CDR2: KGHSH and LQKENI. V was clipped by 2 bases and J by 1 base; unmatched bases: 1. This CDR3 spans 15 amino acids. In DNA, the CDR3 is TGTGCCAGCTCACCAGGACAGGGGGGGAACACTGAAGCTTTCTTT. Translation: CASSPGQGGNTEAFF.

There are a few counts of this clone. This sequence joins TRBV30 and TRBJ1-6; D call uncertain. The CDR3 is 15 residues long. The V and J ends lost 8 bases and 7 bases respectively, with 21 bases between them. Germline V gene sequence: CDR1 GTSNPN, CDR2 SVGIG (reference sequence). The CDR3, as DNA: TGTGCCCACTCACCCTCGCCCCCGCCGAATTCACCCCTCCACTTT. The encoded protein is CAHSPSPPPNSPLHF.

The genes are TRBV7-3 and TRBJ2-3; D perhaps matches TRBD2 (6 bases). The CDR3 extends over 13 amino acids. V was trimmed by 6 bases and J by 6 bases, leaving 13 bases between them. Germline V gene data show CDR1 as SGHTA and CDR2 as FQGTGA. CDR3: CASRHTSSDTQYF. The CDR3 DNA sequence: TGTGCCAGCAGGCATACTAGCAGCGATACGCAGTATTTT.

CDR3 coding DNA: TGTGCCAGCAGCCAGTCCGATGAGCAGTTCTTC. Its translation: CASSQSDEQFF. The chain has TRBV21-1 and TRBJ2-1; the D call in the table, TRBD1, was not verified against the DNA. TRBV21-1 has pseudogene status. The CDR3 runs to 11 residues.

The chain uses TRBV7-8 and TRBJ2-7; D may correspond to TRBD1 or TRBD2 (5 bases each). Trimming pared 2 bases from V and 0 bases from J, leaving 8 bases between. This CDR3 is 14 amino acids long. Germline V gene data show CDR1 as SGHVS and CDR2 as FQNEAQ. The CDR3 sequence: CASSLSGGSYEQYF. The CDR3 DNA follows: TGTGCCAGCAGCTTAAGTGGGGGCTCCTACGAGCAGTACTTC.

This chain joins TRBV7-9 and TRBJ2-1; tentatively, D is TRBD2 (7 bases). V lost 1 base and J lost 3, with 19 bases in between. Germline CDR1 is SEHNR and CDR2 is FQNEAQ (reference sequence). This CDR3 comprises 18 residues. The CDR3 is CASSLGSGGAIFYNEQFF. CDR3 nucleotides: TGTGCCAGCAGCTTAGGAAGTGGGGGGGCAATTTTCTACAATGAGCAGTTCTTC.